This T cell receptor (beta chain) was identified during a study of blood T cell repertoires in COVID-19. Study background: The analysed material was cDNA or gDNA that came from T cells, B-cell-depleted T cells, or PBMCs.

The data were produced by immunoSEQ multiplex PCR, yet TCRdb's version contains in-frame clones alone and is incomplete. The sample carries 160,000 or so clones, 81% recorded once. Donors were grouped by their self-reported clinical history. This clone has just a few counts. Sample: PBMCs or T cells enriched from blood (not recorded which). The sequence was obtained from a woman aged 40 to 50 with acute COVID-19.

The DNA of the CDR3 is TGTGCCAGCTCACTAGGGACAGGGGGTTTTAATGAGCAGTTCTTC. Translation gives CASSLGTGGFNEQFF. This chain joins TRBV18 and TRBJ2-1; 11 bases are a match to TRBD1. The CDR3 consists of 15 residues. CDR1 is KGHSH, CDR2 LQKENI, per germline. Trimming at V came to 4 bases and at J to 7 bases, leaving 6 bases not matched to a gene.